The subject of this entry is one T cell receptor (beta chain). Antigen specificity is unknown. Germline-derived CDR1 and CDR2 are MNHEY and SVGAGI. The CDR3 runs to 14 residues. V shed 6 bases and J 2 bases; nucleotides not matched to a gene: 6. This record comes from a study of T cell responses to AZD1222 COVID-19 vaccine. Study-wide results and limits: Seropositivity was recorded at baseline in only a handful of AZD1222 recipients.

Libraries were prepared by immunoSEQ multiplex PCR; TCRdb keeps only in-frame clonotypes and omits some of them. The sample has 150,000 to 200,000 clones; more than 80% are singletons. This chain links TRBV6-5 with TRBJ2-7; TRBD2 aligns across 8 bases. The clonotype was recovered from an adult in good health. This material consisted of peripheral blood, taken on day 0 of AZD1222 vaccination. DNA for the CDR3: TGTGCCAGCAGCGCGGCGGGGGGCCCCTACGAGCAGTACTTC. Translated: CASSAAGGPYEQYF.